These 10 T cell receptor beta chains share one sample of origin, sequenced in a study of blood T cell repertoires in COVID-19. Clones were sequenced by immunoSEQ multiplex PCR, and TCRdb holds only the in-frame ones, with some missing. This sample has 350,000 or so clones; about 88% occur once, and the top ten carry 0.85% to 1.3%. The sequenced material came from PBMCs or T cells enriched from blood (not recorded which). Every receptor here comes from a woman in her twenties or thirties who had been exposed to COVID-19.

The CDR3 DNA is TGTGCCAGTAACCGGGACAGTCAAAGCAATCAGCCCCAGCATTTT. Protein: CASNRDSQSNQPQHF. V and J are TRBV19 and TRBJ1-5; 7 bases agree with TRBD1. Germline V gene sequence: CDR1 LNHDA, CDR2 SQIVND (reference sequence). The CDR3 spans 15 residues. J was trimmed by 1 base and V by 7 bases; bases with no gene match: 7.

This chain uses TRBV15 with TRBJ1-4, with unresolved D. This CDR3 is 16 amino acids long. V was pared by 4 bases and J by 7 bases, with 19 bases between. The germline V gene has CDR1 LNHNV and CDR2 YYDKDF (reference sequence). The CDR3 DNA sequence: TGTGCCACCAGCAATCGTAGGCCTGGAGGCTCTGAAAAACTGTTTTTT. Translating it yields CATSNRRPGGSEKLFF.

V gene TRBV5-1 combines with J gene TRBJ2-1, with D perhaps matching TRBD2 (5 bases). V lost 1 base to trimming and J lost 6 bases, with 11 bases between them. The CDR3 extends over 14 amino acids. Germline CDR1 reads SGHRS; CDR2 reads YFSETQ. Here the CDR3 DNA reads TGCGCCAGCAGCTTGAGCCTAGCAACCAATGAGCAGTTCTTC. It encodes CASSLSLATNEQFF.

This clone was detected a few times. The rearrangement links TRBV6-1 to TRBJ2-1; D may be TRBD2 (6 bases). Germline loops: CDR1 MNHNS, CDR2 SASEGT. Trimming removed 1 base from V and 7 bases from J, with 8 bases in between. The CDR3 extends over 13 amino acids. The DNA for the CDR3 is TGTGCCAGCAGTGAAGTGGGGAGGAATGAGCAGTTCTTC. Residues: CASSEVGRNEQFF.

The rearrangement joins TRBV6-1 to TRBJ2-3; 12 nucleotides match TRBD2. The CDR3 extends over 16 amino acids. Germline V gene sequence: CDR1 MNHNS, CDR2 SASEGT. V shed 0 bases, J shed 6 bases, and the junction held 4 bases outside the gene matches. The CDR3 DNA reads as TGTGCCAGCAGTGAAGCAACTAGCGGGAGGTGGGATACGCAGTATTTT. This sequence encodes CASSEATSGRWDTQYF.

The V gene is TRBV3-1 (or the pseudogene TRBV3-2), the J gene TRBJ1-6; TRBD1 matches 8 bases. CDR1 and CDR2 from the germline V gene are LGHDT and YNNKEL (reference sequence). With 4 bases clipped from V and 4 bases from J, the junction kept 9 bases outside the gene matches. This CDR3 comprises 17 residues. CDR3 protein: CASSRRLTGEYNSPLHF. DNA of the CDR3: TGTGCCAGCAGCCGCCGCTTGACAGGGGAATATAATTCACCCCTCCACTTT.

This chain joins TRBV19 and TRBJ1-2; the D is unclear. The CDR3 sequence is 14 residues long. V lost 6 bases, J lost 5 bases, and 16 bases lay in between. The germline CDR1 and CDR2 sequences are LNHDA and SQIVND (reference sequence). The CDR3 sequence is CASSFSLRRYGYTF. CDR3 nucleotides: TGTGCCAGTAGCTTCTCCCTTCGGAGGTATGGCTACACCTTC.

The chain links TRBV5-4 to TRBJ2-1; weak D call: TRBD2 (5 bases). The length of the CDR3 is 11 residues. V was cut by 2 bases and J by 11 bases, with 8 bases left in between. Germline V CDR1 and CDR2: SGHNT, YYREEE (reference sequence). CDR3 bases: TGTGCCAGCAGCTTTGACTATCAGCAGTTCTTC. Translating gives CASSFDYQQFF.

The V gene is TRBV10-3, the J gene TRBJ1-5; TRBD1 matches 7 bases. CDR1 ENHRY and CDR2 SYGVKD come from the germline V gene. This CDR3 spans 16 amino acids. V gave up 1 base and J gave up 3 bases; unmatched junction bases: 6. CDR3 region: CAISEWGRGNNQPQHF. For the CDR3, the DNA is TGTGCCATCAGTGAGTGGGGCAGGGGGAACAATCAGCCCCAGCATTTT.

This clone was seen a few times. V gene TRBV3-1 (or the pseudogene TRBV3-2) combines with J gene TRBJ1-2; a possible D gene is TRBD1 (5 bases). The CDR3 is made up of 15 amino acids. V was cut by 4 bases and J by 4 bases, with 16 bases left in between. Germline V CDR1 and CDR2: LGHDT, YNNKEL (reference sequence). The CDR3 loop is CASSPGLGGSYGYTF. The CDR3 nucleotides are TGTGCCAGCAGCCCCGGTTTGGGGGGGTCCTATGGCTACACCTTC.